The T cell receptor beta chain described here comes from a study of a mutant IDH1 vaccine in newly diagnosed glioma. At the level of the study: Previous care, which was radiotherapy, temozolomide, or both, most often involved both. Study-wide results and caveats: Pseudoprogression seemingly bore no relation to changes in top peripheral T cell clonotypes. Of the patients, roughly 93% had vaccine-induced immune responses.

The data were produced by immunoSEQ multiplex PCR, yet TCRdb's version contains in-frame clones alone and is incomplete. Of roughly 86,000 clones listed, around three quarters are singletons. Time point indicated: baseline, week 1 (first vaccination visit). Treatment indicated: pre-vaccination baseline after standard-of-care therapy. Diagnosis in the donors showed new WHO grade 3 or 4 astrocytomas that were IDH1-mutant and ATRX-lost. In the case of this clone: Its cognate antigen is unknown. Additional DNA sequences in this sample encode the identical CDR3.

Trimming cost V 2 bases and J 0 bases, with 11 bases left between them. CDR1 is MNHEY and CDR2 is SVGAGI in the germline V gene. CDR3 length equals 16 residues. The chain recombines TRBV6-5 with TRBJ1-3; no clear D. The sequence was collected from a man in his forties or fifties with glioma. The sequencing used PBMCs, collected from a glioma patient treated with radiotherapy, temozolomide or both. The CDR3 nucleotides are TGTGCCAGCAGTTACGTCAGGCCCAGCTCTGGAAACACCATATATTTT. Translating gives CASSYVRPSSGNTIYF.